These T cell receptor beta chains were read from a single sample in a study of cytomegalovirus exposure and HLA in healthy donors. The method was immunoSEQ multiplex PCR; TCRdb's version includes in-frame clones alone and lacks a portion of them. The sample gives roughly 120,000 clones, over 8.5% of which show up once; 6% is in the top ten. Sequenced input: PBMCs. The source of these receptors is a woman between 35 and 50 years old in good health and CMV-seropositive. Both conserved end residues are part of each CDR3. D genes are given only for firm matches. Only some rows state a clone size, as once, few, many or a class for expanded clones.

clone size: -
J gene: TRBJ2-1
V gene: TRBV5-1
D gene: -
CDR3 length: 15
CDR3 protein: CASSNTGLNVNEQFF
CDR3 DNA: TGCGCCAGCAGCAACACCGGACTAAATGTCAATGAGCAGTTCTTC

clone size: few
J gene: TRBJ2-5
V gene: TRBV7-9
D gene: TRBD2
CDR3 length: 14
CDR3 protein: CASSLFGGGETQYF
CDR3 DNA: TGTGCCAGCAGCTTATTCGGGGGGGGAGAGACCCAGTACTTC

clone size: few
J gene: TRBJ1-5
V gene: TRBV19
D gene: -
CDR3 length: 17
CDR3 protein: CASTGREHLYSNQPQHF
CDR3 DNA: TGTGCCAGTACCGGTAGGGAGCATTTGTATAGCAATCAGCCCCAGCATTTT

clone size: -
J gene: TRBJ1-6
V gene: TRBV19
D gene: TRBD1
CDR3 length: 14
CDR3 protein: CASSIAGGDSPLHF
CDR3 DNA: TGTGCCAGTAGTATAGCAGGGGGCGATTCACCCCTCCACTTT

clone size: few
J gene: TRBJ2-1
V gene: TRBV7-2
D gene: TRBD2
CDR3 length: 13
CDR3 protein: CASRSRRGDEQFF
CDR3 DNA: TGTGCCAGCAGGTCGAGGCGGGGGGATGAGCAGTTCTTC

clone size: few
J gene: TRBJ2-2
V gene: TRBV19
D gene: TRBD1
CDR3 length: 15
CDR3 protein: CASRGGQGGTGELFF
CDR3 DNA: TGTGCCAGTAGGGGCGGACAGGGGGGCACCGGGGAGCTGTTTTTT

clone size: -
J gene: TRBJ2-5
V gene: TRBV5-1
D gene: -
CDR3 length: 16
CDR3 protein: CASSTGATSDAETQYF
CDR3 DNA: TGCGCCAGCAGCACAGGGGCGACTAGCGATGCAGAGACCCAGTACTTC

clone size: few
J gene: TRBJ1-1
V gene: TRBV6-4
D gene: -
CDR3 length: 13
CDR3 protein: CASRGGWNTEAFF
CDR3 DNA: TGTGCCAGCAGAGGGGGTTGGAACACTGAAGCTTTCTTT

clone size: few
J gene: TRBJ1-4
V gene: TRBV5-4
D gene: TRBD1
CDR3 length: 15
CDR3 protein: CASTRNRGLGEKLFF
CDR3 DNA: TGTGCCAGCACTCGTAACAGGGGGCTCGGAGAAAAACTGTTTTTT

clone size: -
J gene: TRBJ2-1
V gene: TRBV10-1
D gene: TRBD1
CDR3 length: 13
CDR3 protein: CASRSRDRGRQFF
CDR3 DNA: TGCGCCAGCAGATCTCGGGACAGGGGACGTCAGTTCTTC

clone size: -
J gene: TRBJ2-1
V gene: TRBV15
D gene: -
CDR3 length: 13
CDR3 protein: CATSRDLEPMQFF
CDR3 DNA: TGTGCCACCAGCAGAGATTTAGAACCGATGCAGTTCTTC

clone size: few
J gene: TRBJ2-7
V gene: TRBV4-2
D gene: -
CDR3 length: 15
CDR3 protein: CASSSRLELGYEQYF
CDR3 DNA: TGTGCCAGCAGCTCGCGTCTCGAGCTTGGCTACGAGCAGTACTTC

clone size: few
J gene: TRBJ1-6
V gene: TRBV30
D gene: TRBD1
CDR3 length: 16
CDR3 protein: CAWSARRTGGESPLHF
CDR3 DNA: TGTGCCTGGAGTGCCCGGAGGACAGGGGGCGAATCACCCCTCCACTTT

clone size: -
J gene: TRBJ1-1
V gene: TRBV2
D gene: TRBD1
CDR3 length: 13
CDR3 protein: CASVTGGWTEAFF
CDR3 DNA: TGTGCCAGCGTGACAGGGGGCTGGACTGAAGCTTTCTTT

clone size: -
J gene: TRBJ2-1
V gene: TRBV4-1
D gene: TRBD2
CDR3 length: 15
CDR3 protein: CASSQGLAGNNEQFF
CDR3 DNA: TGCGCCAGCAGCCAAGGACTAGCGGGGAACAATGAGCAGTTCTTC